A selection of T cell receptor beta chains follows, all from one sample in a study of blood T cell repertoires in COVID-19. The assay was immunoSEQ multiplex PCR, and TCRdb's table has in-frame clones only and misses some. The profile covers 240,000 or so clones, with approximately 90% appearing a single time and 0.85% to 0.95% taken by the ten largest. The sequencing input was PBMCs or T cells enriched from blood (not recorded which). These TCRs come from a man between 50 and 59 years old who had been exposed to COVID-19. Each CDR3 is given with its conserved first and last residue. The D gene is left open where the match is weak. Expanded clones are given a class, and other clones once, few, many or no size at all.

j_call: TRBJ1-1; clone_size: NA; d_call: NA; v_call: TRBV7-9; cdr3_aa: CASSPVWAGGTEAFF; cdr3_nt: TGTGCCAGCAGCCCCGTATGGGCGGGGGGCACTGAAGCTTTCTTT
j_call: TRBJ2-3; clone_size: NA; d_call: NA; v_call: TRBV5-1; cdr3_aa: CASSPMGQIGDTQYF; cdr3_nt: TGCGCCAGCAGCCCGATGGGACAAATAGGAGATACGCAGTATTTT
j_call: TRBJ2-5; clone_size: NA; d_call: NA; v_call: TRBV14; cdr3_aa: CASSQFFQETQYF; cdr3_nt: TGTGCCAGCAGCCAATTCTTCCAAGAGACCCAGTACTTC
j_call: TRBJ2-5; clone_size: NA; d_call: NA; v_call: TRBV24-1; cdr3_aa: CATSDPRGSAETQYF; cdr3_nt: TGTGCCACCAGTGATCCAAGGGGGTCGGCTGAGACCCAGTACTTC
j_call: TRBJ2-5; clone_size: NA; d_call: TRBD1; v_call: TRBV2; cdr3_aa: CASRDRGLETQYF; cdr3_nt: TGTGCCAGCCGGGACAGGGGGCTGGAGACCCAGTACTTC
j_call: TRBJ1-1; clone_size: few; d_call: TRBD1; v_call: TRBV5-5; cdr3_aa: CASSFDRGWNTEAFF; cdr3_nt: TGTGCCAGCAGCTTCGACAGGGGCTGGAACACTGAAGCTTTCTTT
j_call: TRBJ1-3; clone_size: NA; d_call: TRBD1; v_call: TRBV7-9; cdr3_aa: CASGLDRGPFSGNTIYF; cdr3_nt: TGTGCCAGCGGACTCGACAGGGGGCCATTCTCTGGAAACACCATATATTTT
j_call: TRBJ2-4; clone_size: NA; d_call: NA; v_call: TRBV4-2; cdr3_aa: CASSQEGSGPGDIQYF; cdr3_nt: TGTGCCAGCAGCCAAGAAGGTAGCGGTCCCGGAGACATTCAGTACTTC
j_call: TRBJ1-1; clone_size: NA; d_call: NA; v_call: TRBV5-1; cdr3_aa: CASSSPGGMNTEAFF; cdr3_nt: TGCGCCAGCAGCTCCCCGGGGGGGATGAACACTGAAGCTTTCTTT
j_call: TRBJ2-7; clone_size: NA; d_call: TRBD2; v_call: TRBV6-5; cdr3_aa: CASGRLAGEQYF; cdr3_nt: TGTGCCAGCGGGCGACTAGCGGGCGAGCAGTACTTC
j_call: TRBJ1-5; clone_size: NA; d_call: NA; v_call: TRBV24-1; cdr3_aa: CATSDLSGNQPQHF; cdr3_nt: TGTGCCACCAGTGATTTATCGGGCAATCAGCCCCAGCATTTT
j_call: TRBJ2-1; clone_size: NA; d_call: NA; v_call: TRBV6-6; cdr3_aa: CASSYAYTEVWQFF; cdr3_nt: TGTGCCAGCAGTTACGCGTACACCGAGGTCTGGCAGTTCTTC
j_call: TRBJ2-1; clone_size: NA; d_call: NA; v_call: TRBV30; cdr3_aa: CAWTSYNEQFF; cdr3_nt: TGTGCCTGGACTAGCTACAATGAGCAGTTCTTC
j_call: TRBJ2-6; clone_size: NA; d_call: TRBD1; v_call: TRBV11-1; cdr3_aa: CASRRGTAGANVLTF; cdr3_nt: TGTGCCAGCAGGAGGGGGACAGCTGGGGCCAACGTCCTGACTTTC
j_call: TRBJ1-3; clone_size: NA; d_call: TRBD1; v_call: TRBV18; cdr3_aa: CASSPSGQGSGNTIYF; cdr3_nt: TGTGCCAGCTCACCATCTGGACAGGGGTCTGGAAACACCATATATTTT
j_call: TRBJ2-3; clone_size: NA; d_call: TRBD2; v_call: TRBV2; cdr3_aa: CASSFTSGRARVSTDTQYF; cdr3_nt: TGTGCCAGCAGCTTTACTAGCGGGAGGGCGAGGGTGAGCACAGATACGCAGTATTTT
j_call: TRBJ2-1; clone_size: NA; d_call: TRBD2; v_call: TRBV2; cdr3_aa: CARGRGSYNEQFF; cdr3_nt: TGTGCCCGAGGGAGGGGCTCCTACAATGAGCAGTTCTTC
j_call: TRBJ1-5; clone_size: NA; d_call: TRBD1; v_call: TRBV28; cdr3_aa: CASRYTGAQPQHF; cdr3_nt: TGTGCCAGCAGATATACAGGGGCCCAGCCCCAGCATTTT
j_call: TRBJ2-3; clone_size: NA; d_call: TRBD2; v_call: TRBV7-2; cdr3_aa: CASSPWGAGRDTQYF; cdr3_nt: TGTGCCAGCAGCCCGTGGGGAGCGGGGAGGGATACGCAGTATTTT
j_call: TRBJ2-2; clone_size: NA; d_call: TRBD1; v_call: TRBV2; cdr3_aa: CASSPGQLPGELFF; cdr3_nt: TGTGCCAGCAGTCCGGGACAGCTGCCCGGGGAGCTGTTTTTT
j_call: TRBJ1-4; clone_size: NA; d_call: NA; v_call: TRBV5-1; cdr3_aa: CASREQATNEKLFF; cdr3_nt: TGCGCCAGCCGTGAACAGGCAACTAATGAAAAACTGTTTTTT
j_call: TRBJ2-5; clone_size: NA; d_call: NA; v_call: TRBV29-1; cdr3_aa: CSIGRSGVQETQYF; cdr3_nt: TGCAGCATCGGCCGAAGCGGAGTACAAGAGACCCAGTACTTC
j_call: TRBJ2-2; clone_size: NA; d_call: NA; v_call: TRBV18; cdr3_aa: CASSPRVQTGELFF; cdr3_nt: TGTGCCAGCTCACCACGTGTTCAGACCGGGGAGCTGTTTTTT
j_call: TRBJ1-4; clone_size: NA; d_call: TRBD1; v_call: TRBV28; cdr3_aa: CASSAGTGRREKLFF; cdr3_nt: TGTGCCAGCAGTGCAGGGACAGGGCGGCGTGAAAAACTGTTTTTT
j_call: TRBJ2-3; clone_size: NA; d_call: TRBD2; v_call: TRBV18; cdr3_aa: CASSPRTSGGTDTQYF; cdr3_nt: TGTGCCAGCTCACCACGAACTAGCGGGGGAACAGATACGCAGTATTTT
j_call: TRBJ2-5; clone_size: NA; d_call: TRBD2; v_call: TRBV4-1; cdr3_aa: CASSSSGGAIQETQYF; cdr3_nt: TGCGCCAGCAGCAGTAGCGGGGGGGCAATTCAAGAGACCCAGTACTTC
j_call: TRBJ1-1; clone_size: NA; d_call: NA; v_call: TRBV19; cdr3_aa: CASSIRRRRMNTEAFF; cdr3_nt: TGTGCCAGTAGTATAAGGCGGAGACGGATGAACACTGAAGCTTTCTTT
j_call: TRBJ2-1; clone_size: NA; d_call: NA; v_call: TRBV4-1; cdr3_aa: CASSQERINEQFF; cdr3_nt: TGCGCCAGCAGCCAAGAGCGAATCAATGAGCAGTTCTTC
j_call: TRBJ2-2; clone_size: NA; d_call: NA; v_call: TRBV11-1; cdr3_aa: CASSLMRGPNTGELFF; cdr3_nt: TGTGCCAGCAGCCTTATGCGGGGGCCGAACACCGGGGAGCTGTTTTTT